These 11 T cell receptor beta chains share one sample of origin, sequenced in a study of early T cells in non-severe SARS-CoV-2 infection. Via MiXCR, TCRdb re-called the 5' RACE reads, giving one row per CDR3 protein. The sample shows about 52,000 distinct CDR3 sequences, approximately 10% of them seen only once. The sample comprised whole blood. The receptors stem from an adult who was a healthcare worker with PCR-confirmed SARS-CoV-2 infection or an uninfected control (not recorded which).

This clonotype was recorded many times. The gene calls are TRBV12-2 and TRBJ1-5; TRBD1, as called in the table, went unchecked against the DNA. TRBV12-2 counts as a pseudogene. There are 15 residues in the CDR3. The CDR3 coding sequence is TGTGCAAGTCGCTTAGCGCAGGGGCGCAATCAGCCCCAGCATTTT. This translates into CASRLAQGRNQPQHF.

The chain employs TRBV15 and TRBJ2-1, with TRBD2 matching 10 bases. CDR1 is LNHNV, CDR2 YYDKDF, per germline (reference sequence). Unmatched junction bases numbered 4, after V lost 3 bases and J lost 5 bases. There are 15 residues in the CDR3. The CDR3 DNA follows: TGTGCCACCAGCAGTCTAGCGGGAGCGAACAATGAGCAGTTCTTC. It specifies CATSSLAGANNEQFF. Using reference TRBV15 and TRBJ2-1 for the parts outside the CDR3, the full variable domain is DAMVIQNPRYQVTQFGKPVTLSCSQTLNHNVMYWYQQKSSQAPKLLFHYYDKDFNNEADTPDNFQSRRPNTSFCFLDIRSPGLGDTAMYLCATSSLAGANNEQFFGPGTRLTVL.

The chain has TRBV28 and TRBJ2-1; TRBD1 matches at 9 bases. This CDR3 has 14 amino acids. With 6 bases clipped from V and 6 bases from J, the junction kept 6 bases outside the gene matches. Germline lookup yields CDR1 MDHEN and CDR2 SYDVKM. CDR3 bases: TGTGCCAGCAGCCCACAGGGGGCGGGCAATGAGCAGTTCTTC. This encodes CASSPQGAGNEQFF.

This clonotype has just a few counts. J is TRBJ2-5 and V is TRBV15; no definite D call. Germline V lookup: CDR1 LNHNV, CDR2 YYDKDF (reference sequence). The CDR3 sequence is 13 residues long. Trimming removed 8 bases from V and 1 base from J, with 11 bases in between. CDR3 sequence (DNA): TGTGCCACCGGGTTCGGCCTCCAAGAGACCCAGTACTTC. It specifies CATGFGLQETQYF. Drawing the rest from reference TRBV15 and TRBJ2-5, the complete variable domain is DAMVIQNPRYQVTQFGKPVTLSCSQTLNHNVMYWYQQKSSQAPKLLFHYYDKDFNNEADTPDNFQSRRPNTSFCFLDIRSPGLGDTAMYLCATGFGLQETQYFGPGTRLLVL.

The chain employs TRBV20-1 and TRBJ1-1, with 7 bases aligning to TRBD1. There are 14 residues in the CDR3. Germline lookup yields CDR1 DFQATT and CDR2 SNEGSKA (reference sequence). V lost 3 bases to trimming and J lost 1 base; unmatched junction nucleotides: 5. The CDR3 loop is CSASKGAANTEAFF. Written as DNA, the CDR3 is TGCAGTGCTAGCAAGGGGGCGGCGAACACTGAAGCTTTCTTT.

This chain links TRBV21-1 with TRBJ2-7. TRBV21-1 is a pseudogene segment. The CDR3 length is 12 residues. CDR3 residues: CASSSCHYEQYF. The CDR3 nucleotides read TGTGCCAGCAGCTCTTGCCATTACGAGCAGTACTTC.

This clonotype came up a few times. The V and J genes are TRBV28 and TRBJ2-7, with D perhaps TRBD2 (5 bases). The CDR3 sequence is 12 residues long. V gave up 7 bases and J gave up 4 bases, with 11 bases separating them. Germline values: CDR1 MDHEN, CDR2 SYDVKM. As DNA, the CDR3 is TGTGCCAGCATTTCGAGGGAGTACGAGCAGTACTTC. Translated: CASISREYEQYF.

This clonotype ranks as medium-sized. V gene TRBV6-4 combines with J gene TRBJ1-5; 10 bases are shared with TRBD1. The J segment lost 2 bases and the V segment lost 5 bases, leaving 3 bases of the junction unmatched. CDR3 length: 15 residues. Germline V CDR1 and CDR2: MRHNA, SNTAGT. The CDR3 protein is CASSPGTGGNQPQHF. Written as DNA, the CDR3 is TGTGCCAGCAGTCCCGGGACAGGGGGCAATCAGCCCCAGCATTTT.

This clonotype was seen ten or more times. The chain recombines TRBV24-1 with TRBJ2-2; the D is unclear. This CDR3 contains 13 residues. Germline values: CDR1 KGHDR, CDR2 SFDVKD. V lost 6 bases to trimming and J lost 9 bases, with 13 bases between them. The CDR3 sequence is CATSSRVSRELFF. The CDR3 region has the DNA TGTGCCACCAGTTCCCGGGTTTCAAGGGAGCTGTTTTTT.

This clonotype has at least ten counts. This chain uses TRBV7-3 with TRBJ2-1, with 9 bases aligning to TRBD1. The CDR3 runs 15 residues. Germline trimming cut 5 bases from V and 10 bases from J; bases unmatched to any gene: 12. Germline V lookup: CDR1 SGHTA, CDR2 FQGTGA. The CDR3 spells CASSTPGQGDVEQFF. The CDR3 DNA sequence: TGTGCCAGCAGCACCCCGGGACAGGGTGATGTCGAGCAGTTCTTC. Using reference TRBV7-3 and TRBJ2-1 for the parts outside the CDR3, the full variable domain is GAGVSQTPSNKVTEKGKYVELRCDPISGHTALYWYRQSLGQGPEFLIYFQGTGAADDSGLPNDRFFAVRPEGSVSTLKIQRTERGDSAVYLCASSTPGQGDVEQFFGPGTRLTVL.

The chain uses TRBV12-3 or TRBV12-4 and TRBJ2-6; D may be TRBD1 or TRBD2 (5 bases each). The CDR3 is 15 amino acids. V lost 6 bases, J lost 2 bases, and 11 bases lay in between. CDR3 amino acids: CASRLGVTGANVLTF. The CDR3 region has the DNA TGTGCCAGCAGACTAGGGGTTACTGGGGCCAACGTCCTGACTTTC.